The 26 T cell receptor beta chains given below trace back to one sample, sequenced in a study of blood T cell repertoires in COVID-19. Assay: immunoSEQ multiplex PCR; the TCRdb copy retains only in-frame clones and omits some. The table records roughly 300,000 clones, about 86% of them present only once. Sequenced material: PBMCs or T cells enriched from blood (not recorded which). Receptor source: a woman aged 40 to 55 with acute COVID-19.

This chain links TRBV12-3 or TRBV12-4 with TRBJ1-2, with 7 bases matching TRBD1. CDR3 size: 12 residues. V shed 6 bases, J shed 6 bases, and the junction held 4 bases outside the gene matches. CDR3 DNA sequence: TGTGCCAGCAGCCCGACAGGGAATGGCTACACCTTC. Protein sequence: CASSPTGNGYTF.

This clone was observed a few times. Within the sample, other DNA sequences also encode this same CDR3. The chain carries TRBV20-1 and TRBJ2-1; 8 bases map to TRBD2. V was pared by 3 bases and J by 0 bases, with 1 base of the junction left unmatched. The CDR3 has 14 residues. Germline V CDR1 and CDR2: DFQATT, SNEGSKA (reference sequence). CDR3 amino acids: CSASLAGSYNEQFF. Written as DNA, the CDR3 is TGCAGTGCTAGTCTAGCGGGCTCCTACAATGAGCAGTTCTTC.

The table lists this clone with a count of one. The chain employs TRBV15 and TRBJ1-4, with 9 bases that match TRBD1. With 4 bases clipped from V and 8 bases from J, the junction kept 5 bases outside the gene matches. The germline V gene encodes CDR1 LNHNV and CDR2 YYDKDF (reference sequence). The CDR3 extends over 14 amino acids. CDR3: CATSKRTGAEKLFF. CDR3 in DNA: TGTGCCACCAGCAAGAGGACAGGGGCCGAAAAACTGTTTTTT.

V usage is TRBV18 and J usage is TRBJ1-2, with 7 bases lining up with TRBD1. Germline values: CDR1 KGHSH, CDR2 LQKENI. V gave up 0 bases and J gave up 4 bases; unmatched junction bases: 14. The CDR3 totals 18 residues. The CDR3 bases are TGTGCCAGCTCACCACCGAACACAGGGGCCGGTACCCTCTATGGCTACACCTTC. This codes for CASSPPNTGAGTLYGYTF.

The chain links TRBV6-5 to TRBJ1-3, with 7 bases that match TRBD1. Looked up from germline, CDR1 is MNHEY and CDR2 is SVGAGI. The CDR3 sequence is 15 residues long. J was trimmed by 2 bases and V by 0 bases; bases with no gene match: 1. The CDR3 DNA reads as TGTGCCAGCAGTTACTCGGACAGGCCTGGAAACACCATATATTTT. Its translation is CASSYSDRPGNTIYF.

V gene TRBV7-9 combines with J gene TRBJ2-1; 12 nucleotides line up with TRBD2. J was trimmed by 7 bases and V by 2 bases; bases with no gene match: 3. Per the germline V gene, CDR1 is SEHNR and CDR2 is FQNEAQ (reference sequence). CDR3 length equals 15 residues. The CDR3 is CASSLLAGGPNEQFF. The CDR3 nucleotides read TGTGCCAGCAGCTTACTAGCGGGAGGGCCGAATGAGCAGTTCTTC.

The rearrangement joins TRBV18 to TRBJ1-5; 8 bases are shared with TRBD1. This CDR3 contains 18 residues. Losses at the gene ends were 3 bases for V and 2 bases for J; bases not matched to a gene: 12. CDR1 and CDR2 from the germline V gene are KGHSH and LQKENI. CDR3 protein: CASSPGRTGTDRNQPQHF. CDR3 DNA sequence: TGTGCCAGCTCACCTGGACGGACAGGGACGGATCGCAATCAGCCCCAGCATTTT.

The V and J genes are TRBV2 and TRBJ1-4; D remains ambiguous. Germline V gene data show CDR1 as SNHLY and CDR2 as FYNNEI. The CDR3 consists of 14 residues. The germline V and J ends were trimmed by 6 bases and 4 bases, with 12 bases remaining between them. CDR3 loop: CASRLLQFNEKLFF. The CDR3 DNA follows: TGTGCCAGCAGATTGCTACAGTTTAATGAAAAACTGTTTTTT.

In this sample, this clone turned up once. The chain joins TRBV6-4 to TRBJ1-6, with 10 bases fitting TRBD1. There are 15 residues in the CDR3. V trimming: 6 bases; J trimming: 8 bases; junction bases outside the gene matches: 7. Germline loops: CDR1 MRHNA, CDR2 SNTAGT. CDR3 sequence reads: CASRRGTGVDSPLHF. The CDR3 DNA follows: TGTGCCAGCAGGAGGGGGACAGGGGTGGATTCACCCCTCCACTTT.

This clone was counted between two and nine times. This rearrangement joins TRBV18 to TRBJ1-6; D not certain. CDR1 and CDR2 from the germline V gene are KGHSH and LQKENI. V lost 6 bases and J 3 bases, leaving 12 bases between the germline ends. There are 15 residues in the CDR3. The CDR3 region is CASSPTKDYNSPLHF. CDR3 in DNA: TGTGCCAGCTCTCCGACTAAAGACTATAATTCACCCCTCCACTTT.

This chain connects TRBV27 to TRBJ2-2, with D perhaps TRBD2 (5 bases). There are 15 residues in the CDR3. V lost 6 bases, J lost 2 bases, and 13 bases lay in between. Germline V lookup: CDR1 MNHEY, CDR2 SMNVEV (reference sequence). CDR3 DNA: TGTGCCAGCAGGAGGGCGGTTTCAAACACCGGGGAGCTGTTTTTT. It yields the protein CASRRAVSNTGELFF.

The V and J genes are TRBV9 and TRBJ2-2; 8 bases line up with TRBD2. Germline CDR1 is SGDLS and CDR2 is YYNGEE. V shed 4 bases and J 2 bases; nucleotides not matched to a gene: 10. The CDR3 has 17 residues. The CDR3: CASSPRALAANTGELFF. The CDR3 DNA sequence: TGTGCCAGCAGCCCCAGGGCACTAGCGGCTAACACCGGGGAGCTGTTTTTT.

V gene TRBV29-1 combines with J gene TRBJ2-5; maybe TRBD2 (6 bases). This CDR3 spans 13 amino acids. Between the trimmed V and J ends, which lost 1 base and 5 bases, there was a span of 11 bases. CDR1 and CDR2 from the germline V gene are SQVTM and ANQGSEA. The CDR3 bases are TGCAGCGTTGAAGTGGGGGGTCGGGAGACCCAGTACTTC. Its translation is CSVEVGGRETQYF. Filled out from reference TRBV29-1 and TRBJ2-5, the complete variable domain reads SAVISQKPSRDICQRGTSLTIQCQVDSQVTMMFWYRQQPGQSLTLIATANQGSEATYESGFVIDKFPISRPNLTFSTLTVSNMSPEDSSIYLCSVEVGGRETQYFGPGTRLLVL.

This CDR3 is CSVGQNYEQYF. The CDR3 DNA sequence: TGCAGCGTTGGACAGAACTACGAGCAGTACTTC. The rearrangement joins TRBV29-1 to TRBJ2-7; TRBD1 is a possible D gene (5 bases). Germline V CDR1 and CDR2: SQVTM, ANQGSEA. The CDR3 spans 11 residues. Trimming pared 4 bases from V and 3 bases from J, leaving 7 bases between.

V usage is TRBV4-1 and J usage is TRBJ1-1; no firm D call. Deletions cut 1 base from V and 2 bases from J, with 11 bases between. The CDR3 has 15 amino acids. The germline V gene encodes CDR1 MGHRA and CDR2 YSYEKL. The CDR3, as DNA: TGCGCCAGCAGCCAAGGGGCGGGGAGTAACACTGAAGCTTTCTTT. Translated, it gives CASSQGAGSNTEAFF.

This chain connects TRBV11-2 to TRBJ2-7; 8 bases agree with TRBD2. CDR1 SGHAT and CDR2 FQNNGV come from the germline V gene. The CDR3 is made up of 15 amino acids. V lost 1 base and J lost 3; bases outside the gene matches: 5. Here the CDR3 reads CASSLGPLAGYEQYF. The DNA for the CDR3 is TGTGCCAGCAGCTTAGGCCCGCTAGCGGGCTACGAGCAGTACTTC. The whole variable domain, filled in from reference TRBV11-2 and TRBJ2-7, reads EAGVAQSPRYKIIEKRQSVAFWCNPISGHATLYWYQQILGQGPKLLIQFQNNGVVDDSQLPKDRFSAERLKGVDSTLKIQPAKLEDSAVYLCASSLGPLAGYEQYFGPGTRLTVT.

This chain links TRBV5-6 with TRBJ1-6; TRBD1 matches 8 bases. The germline V gene has CDR1 SGHDT and CDR2 YYEEEE. The CDR3 contains 14 residues. The trim removed 4 bases at V and 7 bases at J, leaving 4 bases unmatched. The CDR3 loop is CASSPGQGNSPLHF. CDR3 nucleotide sequence: TGTGCCAGCAGCCCAGGACAGGGCAATTCACCCCTCCACTTT. Full variable domain (remainder filled in from reference TRBV5-6 and TRBJ1-6): DAGVTQSPTHLIKTRGQQVTLRCSPKSGHDTVSWYQQALGQGPQFIFQYYEEEERQRGNFPDRFSGHQFPNYSSELNVNALLLGDSALYLCASSPGQGNSPLHFGNGTRLTVT.

The CDR3 nucleotides read TGTGCCAGCAGCTTAGCAACTAGCGGGGGGGACAATGAGCAGTTCTTC. Translating gives CASSLATSGGDNEQFF. The J gene is TRBJ2-1, the V gene TRBV7-9, with 13 bases fitting TRBD2. This CDR3 has 16 residues. Germline CDR1 SEHNR, CDR2 FQNEAQ (reference sequence). V trimming: 0 bases; J trimming: 5 bases; junction bases outside the gene matches: 1.

The chain carries TRBV5-4 and TRBJ2-7; a possible D gene is TRBD1 (7 bases). The CDR3 runs to 15 residues. Germline V gene sequence: CDR1 SGHNT, CDR2 YYREEE (reference sequence). Trimming cost V 5 bases and J 6 bases, with 21 bases left between them. CDR3 residues: CASRSLGQLSGEQYF. In DNA form, the CDR3 reads TGTGCCAGCAGGAGCCTGGGACAGCTTAGCGGCGAGCAGTACTTC.

The chain joins TRBV3-1 (or the pseudogene TRBV3-2) to TRBJ2-5; TRBD1 might be the D (6 bases). The CDR3 contains 14 residues. V lost 2 bases to trimming and J lost 5 bases, with 12 bases between them. The germline V gene encodes CDR1 LGHDT and CDR2 YNNKEL (reference sequence). The CDR3 protein is CASSQPARGETQYF. The CDR3 nucleotides read TGTGCCAGCAGCCAACCCGCCAGGGGCGAGACCCAGTACTTC.

This clone came up once. The chain uses TRBV6-2 or TRBV6-3 and TRBJ2-1; a possible D gene is TRBD2 (7 bases). V lost 4 bases and J lost 6, with 16 bases in between. The length of the CDR3 is 15 residues. CDR1 and CDR2 from the germline V gene are MNHEY and SVGEGT. The DNA for the CDR3 is TGTGCCAGCAGTTCACAGGGTGGGGGGGTCAATGAGCAGTTCTTC. Translating it yields CASSSQGGGVNEQFF.

V gene TRBV14 combines with J gene TRBJ1-1; D is perhaps TRBD1 (5 bases). The CDR3 extends over 12 amino acids. V shed 8 bases and J shed 3 bases, with 10 bases lying between them. Germline-derived CDR1 and CDR2 are SGHDN and FVKESK. The CDR3 is CASRGFDTEAFF. For the CDR3, the DNA is TGTGCCAGCCGGGGGTTCGACACTGAAGCTTTCTTT. The whole variable domain, filled in from reference TRBV14 and TRBJ1-1, reads EAGVTQFPSHSVIEKGQTVTLRCDPISGHDNLYWYRRVMGKEIKFLLHFVKESKQDESGMPNNRFLAERTGGTYSTLKVQPAELEDSGVYFCASRGFDTEAFFGQGTRLTVV.

This clone has only one observation. No DNA is shown, since the ends of the CDR3 on it are uncertain; the CDR3 is the one TCRdb lists. J is TRBJ1-5 and V is TRBV21-1; TRBD1 is the table's D call, not checked against the DNA. TRBV21-1 is recorded as a pseudogene. Inclusive of both ends, the CDR3 amounts to 19 amino acids. The CDR3 protein is CASNLTFGQGALGNQPQHF.

This clone has only one observation. The V call is TRBV4-3, the J call TRBJ1-6; D not resolved. Deletions cut 1 base from V and 7 bases from J, with 14 bases between. Germline-derived CDR1 and CDR2 are LGHNA and YSLEER. The length of the CDR3 is 16 residues. The CDR3 DNA is TGCGCCAGCAGCCAAGTTTTACGGGGTGGGAATTCACCCCTCCACTTT. Translation gives CASSQVLRGGNSPLHF.

This rearrangement joins TRBV6-2 or TRBV6-3 to TRBJ2-7; possibly TRBD2 for D (5 bases). Germline V gene lookup returns CDR1 MNHEY and CDR2 SVGEGT. The CDR3 runs 19 residues. V lost 5 bases to trimming and J lost 3 bases, with 29 bases between them. As DNA, the CDR3 is TGTGCCAGCAGTCACGAAATGCCGGTAGGGAGTACAAGGAGCTACGAGCAGTACTTC. Protein sequence: CASSHEMPVGSTRSYEQYF.

The chain combines TRBV7-3 with TRBJ2-1; D might be TRBD1 (6 bases). The V and J ends lost 2 bases and 9 bases respectively, with 8 bases between them. This CDR3 spans 12 amino acids. Germline V gene lookup returns CDR1 SGHTA and CDR2 FQGTGA. CDR3 residues: CASSLQGSEQFF. CDR3 bases: TGTGCCAGCAGCTTACAGGGGAGTGAGCAGTTCTTC.